This record concerns one T cell receptor (beta chain) sequence. Its antigen is as yet unknown. This record belongs to a study of blood T cells in healthy people across ages. The study's findings and limits: Higher diversity, along with more naive CD4+ cells, distinguished long-lived donors from aged donors.

The CDR3 is made up of 14 amino acids. V lost 4 bases and J 6 bases, leaving 18 bases between the germline ends. The germline CDR1 and CDR2 sequences are SQVTM and ANQGSEA. Primed by a sample-barcoded 5' primer and a J-beta primer mix, a second PCR proceeded for about 7 to 12 cycles. A tag from a template-switch adaptor with 12 random nucleotides marked each cDNA molecule. TCRdb called the 5' RACE reads again in MiXCR, with one record for every CDR3 protein. This table holds about 1.7 million distinct CDR3 sequences, 28% found once. About 10 milliliters of peripheral blood were drawn from each donor. Total RNA was isolated from each sample in quantities of at least 6 micrograms.

Sequencing input: blood. This TCR was recovered from a woman in her 30s in good health. The chain links TRBV29-1 to TRBJ1-1, with D possibly being TRBD1 (6 bases). In DNA, the CDR3 is TGCAGCGTTGCTTGGGGGGCGGTTTACCCTGAAGCTTTCTTT. Translated: CSVAWGAVYPEAFF.